A single sample gave rise to the 20 T cell receptor beta chains below, sequenced in a study of blood T cell repertoires in COVID-19. Profiled with immunoSEQ multiplex PCR; TCRdb holds only in-frame clones, not every one. The table records some 90,000 clones, approximately 82% of them present only once. Material for sequencing was peripheral blood. The receptors were sampled from a human donor in a cohort sampled during active COVID-19.

This clone was recorded at least ten times. The V call is TRBV11-2, the J call TRBJ2-7; weak D call: TRBD1 (5 bases). The CDR3 loop spans 15 amino acids. Between the trimmed V and J ends, which lost 0 bases and 0 bases, there was a span of 9 bases. Germline V gene data show CDR1 as SGHAT and CDR2 as FQNNGV. In nucleotides, the CDR3 is TGTGCCAGCAGCTTAGAACACAGGAGCTCCTACGAGCAGTACTTC. This encodes CASSLEHRSSYEQYF. Variable domain in full (rest from reference TRBV11-2 and TRBJ2-7): EAGVAQSPRYKIIEKRQSVAFWCNPISGHATLYWYQQILGQGPKLLIQFQNNGVVDDSQLPKDRFSAERLKGVDSTLKIQPAKLEDSAVYLCASSLEHRSSYEQYFGPGTRLTVT.

J is TRBJ1-2 and V is TRBV28; possible D gene TRBD1, 6 bases. There are 12 residues in the CDR3. The V end was cut by 6 bases, the J end by 7 bases, with 12 bases between. CDR1 is MDHEN and CDR2 is SYDVKM in the germline V gene. Written as DNA, the CDR3 is TGTGCCAGCAGAGAAACAGGGTCTGGCTACACCTTC. Protein product: CASRETGSGYTF.

The chain carries TRBV5-1 and TRBJ2-1; 10 nucleotides line up with TRBD2. Germline lookup yields CDR1 SGHRS and CDR2 YFSETQ. Germline trimming cut 0 bases from V and 5 bases from J; bases unmatched to any gene: 8. The CDR3 is 17 amino acids. The CDR3 is CASSLAALAGANNEQFF. The DNA of the CDR3 is TGCGCCAGCAGCTTGGCCGCCCTAGCGGGGGCCAACAATGAGCAGTTCTTC. The full variable domain, completed using reference TRBV5-1 and TRBJ2-1, is KAGVTQTPRYLIKTRGQQVTLSCSPISGHRSVSWYQQTPGQGLQFLFEYFSETQRNKGNFPGRFSGRQFSNSRSEMNVSTLELGDSALYLCASSLAALAGANNEQFFGPGTRLTVL.

The rearrangement uses TRBV10-1 and TRBJ2-7, with 8 bases matching TRBD1. The CDR3 is made up of 17 amino acids. Germline trimming cut 4 bases from V and 3 bases from J; bases unmatched to any gene: 14. Germline-derived CDR1 and CDR2 are WNHNN and SYGVQD (reference sequence). Here the CDR3 reads CASSVSRDRPSRYEQYF. CDR3 sequence (DNA): TGCGCCAGCAGTGTCAGCCGGGACAGGCCGAGCCGCTACGAGCAGTACTTC.

This chain links TRBV5-1 with TRBJ1-3; TRBD1 agrees at 10 bases. V lost 0 bases to trimming and J lost 2 bases; unmatched junction nucleotides: 2. From germline, CDR1 is SGHRS and CDR2 YFSETQ. The CDR3 runs to 16 residues. The CDR3 protein is CASSLEGTGAGNTIYF. CDR3 coding DNA: TGCGCCAGCAGCTTGGAGGGGACAGGGGCTGGAAACACCATATATTTT.

The chain joins TRBV19 to TRBJ1-5; 8 bases fit TRBD1. The germline gives CDR1 LNHDA, CDR2 SQIVND (reference sequence). V trimming: 5 bases; J trimming: 6 bases; junction bases outside the gene matches: 12. The CDR3 is made up of 16 amino acids. In DNA form, the CDR3 reads TGTGCCAGTAGTCCCCCCCCAGGGGGCTTGGGTCAGCCCCAGCATTTT. This translates into CASSPPPGGLGQPQHF.

The V and J genes are TRBV2 and TRBJ1-5, with D tentatively TRBD1 (6 bases). The V and J ends lost 3 bases and 3 bases respectively, with 12 bases between them. The CDR3 extends over 15 amino acids. Germline V lookup: CDR1 SNHLY, CDR2 FYNNEI. The CDR3 region is CASSEGADYNQPQHF. The CDR3 nucleotides are TGTGCCAGCAGTGAGGGGGCGGATTACAATCAGCCCCAGCATTTT. Full variable domain (rest looked up from reference TRBV2 and TRBJ1-5): EPEVTQTPSHQVTQMGQEVILRCVPISNHLYFYWYRQILGQKVEFLVSFYNNEISEKSEIFDDQFSVERPDGSNFTLKIRSTKLEDSAMYFCASSEGADYNQPQHFGDGTRLSIL.

The chain recombines TRBV6-2 or TRBV6-3 with TRBJ2-7; 9 bases map to TRBD1. Losses at the gene ends were 6 bases for V and 4 bases for J; bases not matched to a gene: 7. The germline V gene has CDR1 MNHEY and CDR2 SVGEGT. The CDR3 consists of 14 residues. The CDR3: CASSSNDRGYEQYF. In nucleotides, the CDR3 is TGTGCCAGCAGCTCGAACGACAGGGGGTACGAGCAGTACTTC.

The V gene is TRBV6-5, the J gene TRBJ2-7, with TRBD1 matching over 9 bases. The CDR3 totals 14 residues. CDR1 MNHEY and CDR2 SVGAGI come from the germline V gene. V dropped 6 bases and J dropped 5; count of bases not matched to a gene: 8. The CDR3 sequence is CASRMDRGRDEQYF. The CDR3, as DNA: TGTGCCAGCAGGATGGACAGGGGTCGGGACGAGCAGTACTTC.

V usage is TRBV25-1 and J usage is TRBJ2-1; D might be TRBD2 (5 bases). This CDR3 is built from 11 residues. Per the germline V gene, CDR1 is MGHDK and CDR2 is SYGVNS. Between the trimmed V and J ends, which lost 8 bases and 8 bases, there was a span of 10 bases. Written as DNA, the CDR3 is TGTGCCAGCGGCGGGCGGCATGAGCAGTTCTTC. Translating it yields CASGGRHEQFF.

The V call is TRBV11-2, the J call TRBJ2-7; D perhaps matches TRBD2 (5 bases). This CDR3 is 15 amino acids long. The V and J ends lost 1 base and 0 bases respectively, with 10 bases between them. CDR1 and CDR2 from the germline V gene are SGHAT and FQNNGV. CDR3 loop: CASSLAGGGSYEQYF. CDR3 DNA sequence: TGTGCCAGCAGCTTAGCAGGTGGAGGCTCCTACGAGCAGTACTTC.

The chain couples TRBV6-5 to TRBJ1-2, with a tentative D call TRBD1 (5 bases). V was clipped by 6 bases and J by 4 bases, with 15 bases between them. The germline V gene has CDR1 MNHEY and CDR2 SVGAGI. The CDR3 contains 14 residues. CDR3 nucleotides: TGTGCCAGCAGGCCGGGGGGGGTCAGCTATGGCTACACCTTC. It translates to CASRPGGVSYGYTF.

CDR3 sequence reads: CASSALTGAPSYEQYF. The CDR3 coding sequence is TGTGCCAGCAGTGCCCTGACAGGCGCTCCATCCTACGAGCAGTACTTC. The J gene is TRBJ2-7, the V gene TRBV6-1; the D gene is possibly TRBD1 (6 bases). This CDR3 is 16 amino acids long. CDR1 and CDR2 from the germline V gene are MNHNS and SASEGT. Trimming removed 4 bases at V and 1 base at J, with 17 bases between.

The V call is TRBV5-4, the J call TRBJ2-1, with 7 bases fitting TRBD2. V lost 0 bases to trimming and J lost 8 bases; unmatched junction nucleotides: 14. The CDR3 spans 17 residues. Germline V CDR1 and CDR2: SGHNT, YYREEE (reference sequence). CDR3 in DNA: TGTGCCAGCAGCTTGGCGGCGGGAGACCGTTATAGGGATGAGCAGTTCTTC. Translation gives CASSLAAGDRYRDEQFF.

The V gene is TRBV19, the J gene TRBJ2-3; the D gene is possibly TRBD1 (5 bases). From germline, CDR1 is LNHDA and CDR2 SQIVND (reference sequence). The CDR3 covers 15 residues. The V end was cut by 3 bases, the J end by 2 bases, with 12 bases between. CDR3 loop: CASSIDDSNTDTQYF. CDR3 in DNA: TGTGCCAGTAGTATTGATGACAGTAACACAGATACGCAGTATTTT. Drawing the rest from reference TRBV19 and TRBJ2-3, the complete variable domain is DGGITQSPKYLFRKEGQNVTLSCEQNLNHDAMYWYRQDPGQGLRLIYYSQIVNDFQKGDIAEGYSVSREKKESFPLTVTSAQKNPTAFYLCASSIDDSNTDTQYFGPGTRLTVL.

This chain connects TRBV5-1 to TRBJ2-1; weak D call: TRBD1 (5 bases). From germline, CDR1 is SGHRS and CDR2 YFSETQ. V lost 0 bases to trimming and J lost 6 bases, with 7 bases between them. The CDR3 consists of 13 residues. In DNA form, the CDR3 reads TGCGCCAGCAGCTTGGAGACAGTCAATGAGCAGTTCTTC. It is translated as CASSLETVNEQFF.

This clone was observed a single time. The chain recombines TRBV5-1 with TRBJ1-6; D is unclear. This CDR3 has 14 residues. Trimming cost V 1 base and J 6 bases, with 8 bases left between them. The germline gives CDR1 SGHRS, CDR2 YFSETQ. CDR3 region: CASSLTDANSPLHF. The DNA for the CDR3 is TGCGCCAGCAGCTTGACAGACGCTAATTCACCCCTCCACTTT.

The genes are TRBV24-1 and TRBJ2-2, with D tentatively TRBD1 (5 bases). The CDR3 is made up of 16 amino acids. V was clipped by 5 bases and J by 1 base, with 13 bases between them. Germline CDR1 reads KGHDR; CDR2 reads SFDVKD. The CDR3 region has the DNA TGTGCCACCAGTGGGGTCCCAGGGCTGAACACCGGGGAGCTGTTTTTT. As protein: CATSGVPGLNTGELFF.

The gene calls are TRBV7-3 and TRBJ2-5; 8 bases align to TRBD1. The CDR3 length is 15 residues. CDR1 is SGHTA, CDR2 FQGTGA, per germline. J was trimmed by 4 bases and V by 5 bases; bases with no gene match: 9. The DNA for the CDR3 is TGTGCCAGCAGCCCCGCAGGGGGCGGTTCAGAGACCCAGTACTTC. Protein: CASSPAGGGSETQYF.

V usage is TRBV28 and J usage is TRBJ2-2, with a weak D call TRBD2 (5 bases). Germline lookup yields CDR1 MDHEN and CDR2 SYDVKM. Deletions cut 8 bases from V and 5 bases from J, with 12 bases between. This CDR3 is 13 amino acids long. CDR3 nucleotides: TGTGCCAGCTTAATTGCGGGTACCGGGGAGCTGTTTTTT. Translation gives CASLIAGTGELFF.